The entry below describes one T cell receptor beta chain. Its antigen is undetermined. On the day of bone marrow donation, the related graft donor provided peripheral blood. Sequencing was performed with immunoSEQ multiplex PCR; in TCRdb, only in-frame clones are kept and a portion is missing. There are tens of thousands of clones in the sample; almost 75% occur only once, and over 0.65% lies in the top ten. The ends lost 6 bases at V and 4 bases at J; junction bases unmatched: 10. Germline lookup yields CDR1 SNHLY and CDR2 FYNNEI. The CDR3 runs 17 residues. This specimen comes from a study of T cells after posttransplantation cyclophosphamide. Study findings and constraints: Recipient CMV seropositivity and CMV reactivation strongly tracked TRB clonality. Donor CD8+ memory clones often dominated recipient blood repertoires at later times. Blood and skin or GI T cell repertoires showed limited TRB overlap.

The TCR sequence derives from a woman aged 60-75 years in good health, CMV-negative, and a related stem cell transplant donor. The material sequenced was memory CD4+ T cells sorted from PBMCs. V is TRBV2 and J is TRBJ2-1; TRBD2 matches 12 bases. The CDR3 nucleotides read TGTGCCAGCAGCTGGACTAGCGGGAAAGGGGTTTACAATGAGCAGTTCTTC. This encodes CASSWTSGKGVYNEQFF.